This T cell receptor beta chain came from a study of cytomegalovirus exposure and HLA in healthy donors. With 3 bases clipped from V and 3 bases from J, the junction kept 2 bases outside the gene matches. This CDR3 comprises 15 residues. CDR1 SGHNT and CDR2 YYREEE come from the germline V gene (reference sequence). Profiled with immunoSEQ multiplex PCR; TCRdb holds only in-frame clones, not every one. The sample holds approximately 99,000 clones, about 85% seen once. This TCR was recovered from a woman in her late teens or twenties in good health and CMV-seronegative. The chain carries TRBV5-4 and TRBJ2-1; 11 nucleotides agree with TRBD2. The sequencing sample was made of PBMCs. CDR3 in DNA: TGTGCCAGCAGCTCTAGCGGGGGGCTCTACAATGAGCAGTTCTTC. This gives the protein CASSSSGGLYNEQFF.